This T cell receptor (beta chain) emerged from a study of human T cells and chemical hapten exposure. Looking at the study overall: Small discrepancies in pooled library volume mainly accounted for the varying TCR yields per sample.

Unfractionated whole blood was the source from which total RNA was extracted. Single cDNA molecules in the library carried unique molecular identifiers attached during preparation. TCRdb fed the 5' RACE reads into MiXCR, producing one record per CDR3 protein. The data contain tens of thousands of distinct CDR3 sequences, 6% to 8.5% of them singletons. General observations from the study: TCRs exceeding a frequency of 1 in 1000 stayed unchanged under DPC sensitization.

This clonotype was counted only a few times. No antigen is known for it. Germline CDR1 reads PRHDT; CDR2 reads FYEKMQ (reference sequence). CDR3 length: 12 residues. J was trimmed by 8 bases and V by 4 bases; bases with no gene match: 2. The receptor comes from a male donor in good health. This chain links TRBV13 with TRBJ1-1, with 9 bases that match TRBD1. DNA for the CDR3: TGTGCCAGCAGCTACGGGACAGGGGAAGCTTTCTTT. Amino acid sequence: CASSYGTGEAFF.